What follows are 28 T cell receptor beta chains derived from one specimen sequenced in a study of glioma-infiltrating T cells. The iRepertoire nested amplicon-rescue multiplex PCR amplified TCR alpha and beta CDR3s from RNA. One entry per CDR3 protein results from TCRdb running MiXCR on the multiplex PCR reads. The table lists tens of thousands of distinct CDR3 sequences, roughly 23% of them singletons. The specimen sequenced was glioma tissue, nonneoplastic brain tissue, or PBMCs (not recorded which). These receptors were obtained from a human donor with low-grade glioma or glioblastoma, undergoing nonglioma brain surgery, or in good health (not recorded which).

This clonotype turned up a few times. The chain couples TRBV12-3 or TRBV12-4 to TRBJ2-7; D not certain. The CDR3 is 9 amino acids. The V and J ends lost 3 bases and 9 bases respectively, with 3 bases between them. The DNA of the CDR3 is TGTGCCAGCAGTTTTGTGCAGTACTTC. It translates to CASSFVQYF.

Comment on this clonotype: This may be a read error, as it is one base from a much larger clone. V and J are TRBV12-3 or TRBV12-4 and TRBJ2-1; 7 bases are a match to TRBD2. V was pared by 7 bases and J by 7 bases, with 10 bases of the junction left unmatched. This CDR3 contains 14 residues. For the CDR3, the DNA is TGTGCCAGCACCCTAGCGGCTAGCTCGAATGAGCAGTTCTTC. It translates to CASTLAASSNEQFF.

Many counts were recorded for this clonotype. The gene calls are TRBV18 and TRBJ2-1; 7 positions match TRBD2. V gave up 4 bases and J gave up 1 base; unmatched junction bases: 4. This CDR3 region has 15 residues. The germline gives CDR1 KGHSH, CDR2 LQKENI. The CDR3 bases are TGTGCCAGCTCACTATGGCGGGGGTCCTACAATGAGCAGTTCTTC. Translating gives CASSLWRGSYNEQFF.

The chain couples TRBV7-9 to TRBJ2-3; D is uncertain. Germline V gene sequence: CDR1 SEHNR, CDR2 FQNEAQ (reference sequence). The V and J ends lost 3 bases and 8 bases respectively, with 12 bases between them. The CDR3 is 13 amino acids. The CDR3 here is CASSLVVTGTQYF. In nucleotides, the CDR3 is TGTGCCAGCAGCTTGGTTGTTACTGGTACGCAGTATTTT.

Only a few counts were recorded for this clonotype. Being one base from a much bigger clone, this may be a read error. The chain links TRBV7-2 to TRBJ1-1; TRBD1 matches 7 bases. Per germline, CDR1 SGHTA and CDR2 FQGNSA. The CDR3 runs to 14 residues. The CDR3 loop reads CASGLVRTGNEAFF. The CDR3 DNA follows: TGTGCCAGCGGCTTAGTGCGGACAGGTAATGAAGCTTTCTTT.

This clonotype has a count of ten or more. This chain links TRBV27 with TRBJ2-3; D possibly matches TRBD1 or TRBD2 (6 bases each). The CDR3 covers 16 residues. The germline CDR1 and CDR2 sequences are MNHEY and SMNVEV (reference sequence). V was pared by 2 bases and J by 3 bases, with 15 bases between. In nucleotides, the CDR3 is TGTGCCAGCAGTTTAGTTGGGGGGCGTAGGACAGATACGCAGTATTTT. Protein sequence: CASSLVGGRRTDTQYF.

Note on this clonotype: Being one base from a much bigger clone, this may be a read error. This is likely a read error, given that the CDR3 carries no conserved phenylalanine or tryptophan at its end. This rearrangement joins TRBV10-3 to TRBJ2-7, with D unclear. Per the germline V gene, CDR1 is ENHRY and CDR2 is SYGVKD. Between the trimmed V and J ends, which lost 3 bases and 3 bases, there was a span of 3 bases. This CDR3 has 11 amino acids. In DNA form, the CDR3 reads TGTGCCATCAGTGACAACTACGAGCAGTACCTC. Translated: CAISDNYEQYL.

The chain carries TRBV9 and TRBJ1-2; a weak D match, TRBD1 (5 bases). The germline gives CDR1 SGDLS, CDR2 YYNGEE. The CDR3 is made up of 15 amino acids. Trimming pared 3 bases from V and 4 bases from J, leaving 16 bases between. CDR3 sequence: CASSARSRVGYGYTF. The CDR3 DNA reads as TGTGCCAGCAGCGCCCGATCCAGGGTGGGCTATGGCTACACCTTC. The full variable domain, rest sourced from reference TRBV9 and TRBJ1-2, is DSGVTQTPKHLITATGQRVTLRCSPRSGDLSVYWYQQSLDQGLQFLIQYYNGEERAKGNILERFSAQQFPDLHSELNLSSLELGDSALYFCASSARSRVGYGYTFGSGTRLTVV.

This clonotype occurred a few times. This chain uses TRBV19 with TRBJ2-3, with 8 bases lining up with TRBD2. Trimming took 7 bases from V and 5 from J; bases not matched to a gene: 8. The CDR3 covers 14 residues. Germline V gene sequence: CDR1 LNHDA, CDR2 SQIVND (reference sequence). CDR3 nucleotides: TGTGCCAGTACTCCGGGAGGGCCGGTAGATACGCAGTATTTT. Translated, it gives CASTPGGPVDTQYF.

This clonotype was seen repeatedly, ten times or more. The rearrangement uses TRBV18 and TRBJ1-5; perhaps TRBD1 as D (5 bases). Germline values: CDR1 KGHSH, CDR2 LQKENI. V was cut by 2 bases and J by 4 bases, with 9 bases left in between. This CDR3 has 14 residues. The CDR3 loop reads CASSPRDGNQPQHF. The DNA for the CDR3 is TGTGCCAGCTCACCAAGGGACGGAAATCAGCCCCAGCATTTT.

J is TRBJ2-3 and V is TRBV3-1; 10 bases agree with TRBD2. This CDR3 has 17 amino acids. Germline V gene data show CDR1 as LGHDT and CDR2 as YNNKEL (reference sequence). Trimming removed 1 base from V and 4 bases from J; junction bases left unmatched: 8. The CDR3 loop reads CASSQGERLAGSDTQYF. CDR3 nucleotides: TGTGCCAGCAGCCAAGGGGAGCGACTAGCGGGTTCAGATACGCAGTATTTT.

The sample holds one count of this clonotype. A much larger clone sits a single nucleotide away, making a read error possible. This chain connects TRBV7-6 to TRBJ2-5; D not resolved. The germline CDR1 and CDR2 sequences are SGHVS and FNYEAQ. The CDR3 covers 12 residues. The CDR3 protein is CASGFHPETQYF. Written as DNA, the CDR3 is TGTGCCAGCGGCTTCCATCCTGAGACCCAGTACTTC.

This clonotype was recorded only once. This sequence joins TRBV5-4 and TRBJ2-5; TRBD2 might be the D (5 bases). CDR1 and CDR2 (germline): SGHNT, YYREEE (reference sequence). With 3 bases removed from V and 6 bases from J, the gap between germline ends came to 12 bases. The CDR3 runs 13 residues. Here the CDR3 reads CASSSVGEQTQYF. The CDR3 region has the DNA TGTGCCAGCAGCTCCGTCGGGGAACAGACCCAGTACTTC.

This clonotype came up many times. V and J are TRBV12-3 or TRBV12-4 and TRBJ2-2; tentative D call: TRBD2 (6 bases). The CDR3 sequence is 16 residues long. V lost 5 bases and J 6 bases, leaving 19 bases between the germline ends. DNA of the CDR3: TGTGCCAGCAGTCCCAACGCGGGAATCCGGTCCGGGGAGCTGTTTTTT. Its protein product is CASSPNAGIRSGELFF.

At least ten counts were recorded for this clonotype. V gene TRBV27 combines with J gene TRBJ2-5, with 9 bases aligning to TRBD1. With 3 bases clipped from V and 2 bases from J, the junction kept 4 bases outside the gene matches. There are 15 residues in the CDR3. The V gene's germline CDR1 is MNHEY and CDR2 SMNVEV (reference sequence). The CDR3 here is CASSFLGTGQETQYF. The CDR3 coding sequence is TGTGCCAGCAGTTTTTTAGGGACAGGGCAAGAGACCCAGTACTTC.

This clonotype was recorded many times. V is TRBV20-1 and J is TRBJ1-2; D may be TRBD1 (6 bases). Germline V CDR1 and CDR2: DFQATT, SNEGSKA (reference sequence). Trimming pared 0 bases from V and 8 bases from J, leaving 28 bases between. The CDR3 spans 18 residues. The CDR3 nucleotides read TGCAGTGCTAGAGATCTGGGGGACAATCGTCGATTATCAGGGGGCTACACCTTC. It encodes CSARDLGDNRRLSGGYTF.

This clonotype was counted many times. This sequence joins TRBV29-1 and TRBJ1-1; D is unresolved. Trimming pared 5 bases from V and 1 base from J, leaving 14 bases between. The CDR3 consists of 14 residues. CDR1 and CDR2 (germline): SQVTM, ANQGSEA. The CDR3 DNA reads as TGCAGCGTTAAGCGAGGGCACGCGAACACTGAAGCTTTCTTT. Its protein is CSVKRGHANTEAFF. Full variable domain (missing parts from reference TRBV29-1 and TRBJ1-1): SAVISQKPSRDICQRGTSLTIQCQVDSQVTMMFWYRQQPGQSLTLIATANQGSEATYESGFVIDKFPISRPNLTFSTLTVSNMSPEDSSIYLCSVKRGHANTEAFFGQGTRLTVV.

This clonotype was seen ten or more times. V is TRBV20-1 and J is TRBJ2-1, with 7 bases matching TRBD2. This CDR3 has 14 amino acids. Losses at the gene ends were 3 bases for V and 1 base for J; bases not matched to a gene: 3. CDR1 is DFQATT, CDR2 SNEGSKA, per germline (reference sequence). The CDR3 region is CSASLRGSYNEQFF. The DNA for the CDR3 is TGCAGTGCTAGCTTGCGGGGGTCCTACAATGAGCAGTTCTTC.

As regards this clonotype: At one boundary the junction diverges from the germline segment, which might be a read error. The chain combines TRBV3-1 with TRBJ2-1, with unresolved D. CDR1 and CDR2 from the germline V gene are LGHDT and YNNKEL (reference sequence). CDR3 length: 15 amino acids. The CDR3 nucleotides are TGTGCCAGCAGCATAAGCGCCCCATCCTACAATGAGAAGTTCTTC. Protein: CASSISAPSYNEKFF.

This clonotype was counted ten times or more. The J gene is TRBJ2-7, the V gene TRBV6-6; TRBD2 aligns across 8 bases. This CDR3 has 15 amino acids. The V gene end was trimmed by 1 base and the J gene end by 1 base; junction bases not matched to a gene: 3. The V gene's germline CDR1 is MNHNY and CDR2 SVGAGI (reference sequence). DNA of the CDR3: TGTGCCAGCAGTTACTTGGTAGCGGGGTCCTACGAGCAGTACTTC. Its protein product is CASSYLVAGSYEQYF.

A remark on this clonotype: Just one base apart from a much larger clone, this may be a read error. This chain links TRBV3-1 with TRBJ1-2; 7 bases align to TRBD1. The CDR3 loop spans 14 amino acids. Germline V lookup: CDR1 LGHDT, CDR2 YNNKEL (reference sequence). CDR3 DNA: TGTGCCAGCAGCCGGGACAGAATTAACTATGGCTGCACCTTC. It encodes CASSRDRINYGCTF.

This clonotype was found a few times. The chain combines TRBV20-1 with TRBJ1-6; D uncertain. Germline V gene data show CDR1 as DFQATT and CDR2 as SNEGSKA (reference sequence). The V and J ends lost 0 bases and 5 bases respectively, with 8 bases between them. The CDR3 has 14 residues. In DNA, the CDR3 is TGCAGTGCTAGAGATCGACGGAATAATTCACCCCTCCACTTT. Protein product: CSARDRRNNSPLHF.

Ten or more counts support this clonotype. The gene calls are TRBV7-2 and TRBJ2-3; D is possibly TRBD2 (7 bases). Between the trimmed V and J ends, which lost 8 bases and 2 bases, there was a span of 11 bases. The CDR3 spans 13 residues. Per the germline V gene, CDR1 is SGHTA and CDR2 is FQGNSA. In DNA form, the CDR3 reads TGTGCCAGCGGGGGGGGGCTCACAGATACGCAGTATTTT. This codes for CASGGGLTDTQYF.

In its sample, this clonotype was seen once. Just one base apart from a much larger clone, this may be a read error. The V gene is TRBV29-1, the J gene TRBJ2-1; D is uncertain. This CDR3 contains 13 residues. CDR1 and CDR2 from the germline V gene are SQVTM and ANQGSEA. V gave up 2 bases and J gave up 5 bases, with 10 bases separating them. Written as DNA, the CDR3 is TGCAGCGTTGAATTAATCAGCGACAATGAGCAGTTCTTC. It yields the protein CSVELISDNEQFF.

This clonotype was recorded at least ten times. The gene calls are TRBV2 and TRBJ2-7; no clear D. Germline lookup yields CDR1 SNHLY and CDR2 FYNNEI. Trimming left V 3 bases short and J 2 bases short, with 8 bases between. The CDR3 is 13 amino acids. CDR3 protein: CASSDSVPYEQYF. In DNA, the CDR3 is TGTGCCAGCAGTGATAGTGTGCCCTACGAGCAGTACTTC.

The CDR3 region has the DNA TGTGCCAGCAGAGAGTACGGCGCAGCTTTCTTT. Its protein product is CASREYGAAFF. V is TRBV6-1 and J is TRBJ1-1; no definite D call. V dropped 6 bases and J dropped 10 bases, with 12 bases sitting between them. The germline V gene has CDR1 MNHNS and CDR2 SASEGT. The CDR3 length is 11 residues.

CDR3: CASTETPGYGYTF. The CDR3 DNA follows: TGTGCCAGCACTGAGACCCCGGGGTATGGCTACACCTTC. The rearrangement links TRBV12-3 or TRBV12-4 to TRBJ1-2; D is ambiguous. The CDR3 sequence is 13 residues long. Trimming took 7 bases from V and 5 from J, leaving 14 bases between them.

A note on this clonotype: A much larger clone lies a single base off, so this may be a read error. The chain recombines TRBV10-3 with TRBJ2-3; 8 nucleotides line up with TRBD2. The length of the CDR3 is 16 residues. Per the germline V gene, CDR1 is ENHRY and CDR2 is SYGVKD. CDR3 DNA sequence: TGTGCCATCAGTGAAGGTAGCGGGACACCCACAGGTACGCAGTATTTT. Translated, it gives CAISEGSGTPTGTQYF.